This TCR beta chain emerged from a study of blood T cell repertoires in COVID-19. There are 19 residues in the CDR3. CDR1 is LNHDA, CDR2 SQIVND, per germline (reference sequence). V trimming: 0 bases; J trimming: 0 bases; junction bases outside the gene matches: 10. In the authors' methods: Reference gene primer amplification yielded estimated nucleated cell counts. Method: immunoSEQ multiplex PCR; TCRdb's copy keeps in-frame clones and lacks some. D and trimming were read from the DNA, whereas the V and J calls and clone size are those reported in that table. The table records approximately 170,000 clones, around 85% of them present only once.

The V gene is TRBV19, the J gene TRBJ2-3; 9 bases map to TRBD2. Sequencing was performed on peripheral blood. The clonotype was recovered from a woman aged 50 to 60 with acute or convalescent COVID-19. The CDR3 loop reads CASSIDRIAGALSTDTQYF. The DNA of the CDR3 is TGTGCCAGTAGTATAGATCGAATAGCGGGAGCCCTTAGCACAGATACGCAGTATTTT. Drawing the rest from reference TRBV19 and TRBJ2-3, the complete variable domain is DGGITQSPKYLFRKEGQNVTLSCEQNLNHDAMYWYRQDPGQGLRLIYYSQIVNDFQKGDIAEGYSVSREKKESFPLTVTSAQKNPTAFYLCASSIDRIAGALSTDTQYFGPGTRLTVL.